One and the same sample provided the 22 T cell receptor beta chains below, sequenced in a study of CD8 T cells in Susac syndrome. RNA in amounts of about 0.45 to 1 ug was reverse transcribed with random hexamers. TCRdb ran MiXCR on the immunoSEQ multiplex PCR reads and lists one entry per CDR3 protein. The sample consists of 250,000 to 300,000 distinct CDR3 sequences, 80% to 90% of them appearing once. The sequencing input was CD8+ T cells from PBMCs. All receptors derive from a human donor with multiple sclerosis.

This clonotype was counted a single time. This chain uses TRBV2 with TRBJ1-1; no clear D gene. The CDR3 contains 12 residues. V was cut by 6 bases and J by 3 bases, with 8 bases left in between. Germline assignment: CDR1 SNHLY and CDR2 FYNNEI. The CDR3, as DNA: TGTGCCAGCAGGGTGGGCGACACTGAAGCTTTCTTT. Its translation: CASRVGDTEAFF.

The chain joins TRBV12-2 to TRBJ2-1; TRBD1, as called in the table, went unchecked against the DNA. TRBV12-2 constitutes a pseudogene. The CDR3 is 14 residues long. DNA for the CDR3: TGTGCAAGTCGCTTAGATTCTTCCAGGGATGAGCAGTTCTTC. It encodes CASRLDSSRDEQFF.

This chain uses TRBV29-1 with TRBJ1-2, with D maybe TRBD1 (5 bases). The CDR3 is 14 amino acids. Trimming shortened V by 6 bases and J by 2 bases, and 16 bases separated the two germline ends. Germline CDR1 is SQVTM and CDR2 is ANQGSEA. For the CDR3, the DNA is TGCAGCGTCCTAGGAGGGGCCTTAAACTATGGCTACACCTTC. It codes for CSVLGGALNYGYTF.

The chain recombines TRBV28 with TRBJ2-3; 9 bases map to TRBD2. V lost 7 bases, J lost 4 bases, and 6 bases stayed unmatched. The CDR3 spans 14 residues. Germline-derived CDR1 and CDR2 are MDHEN and SYDVKM. The CDR3 region is CASNGGRESDTQYF. The CDR3 nucleotides are TGTGCCAGCAATGGCGGGAGGGAGTCAGATACGCAGTATTTT.

The chain is built from TRBV7-9 and TRBJ2-7; TRBD2 matches at 10 bases. This CDR3 spans 14 amino acids. Per germline, CDR1 SEHNR and CDR2 FQNEAQ (reference sequence). With V trimmed by 2 bases and J by 4 bases, 2 bases remained unmatched. The CDR3 coding sequence is TGTGCCAGCAGCTTAACTAGCGGGGTATACGAGCAGTACTTC. It specifies CASSLTSGVYEQYF.

This rearrangement joins TRBV6-5 to TRBJ1-2, with TRBD1 matching 7 bases. Germline CDR1 and CDR2: MNHEY and SVGAGI. The CDR3 runs to 15 residues. With V trimmed by 0 bases and J by 6 bases, 7 bases remained unmatched. DNA for the CDR3: TGTGCCAGCAGTTACTCCTGGACAGGTCCAGATGGCTACACCTTC. It codes for CASSYSWTGPDGYTF.

V gene TRBV4-1 combines with J gene TRBJ2-5, with D unresolved. The CDR3 is made up of 15 amino acids. V was pared by 1 base and J by 2 bases, with 11 bases between. CDR1 is MGHRA, CDR2 YSYEKL, per germline. DNA of the CDR3: TGCGCCAGCAGCCAAGGTTGGGCGGAGCAAGAGACCCAGTACTTC. Protein product: CASSQGWAEQETQYF.

V and J are TRBV10-2 and TRBJ2-2, with D perhaps matching TRBD1 or TRBD2 (6 bases each). Germline assignment: CDR1 WSHSY and CDR2 SAAADI. The CDR3 totals 18 residues. The V end lost 6 bases, the J end lost 2 bases, and 22 bases lay between the germline ends. CDR3 sequence (DNA): TGCGCCAGCAGGGTGCTACAGGGAGGCGGGTTAAACACCGGGGAGCTGTTTTTT. Its protein is CASRVLQGGGLNTGELFF.

This chain connects TRBV12-3 or TRBV12-4 to TRBJ1-3; D possibly corresponds to TRBD1 (5 bases). CDR3 length: 14 amino acids. V was cut by 6 bases and J by 2 bases, with 11 bases left in between. CDR3 bases: TGTGCCAGCAGGCCCCGGGGCGCTGGAAACACCATATATTTT. As protein: CASRPRGAGNTIYF.

The chain carries TRBV12-3 or TRBV12-4 and TRBJ2-7; D assignment may be TRBD1 or TRBD2 (5 bases each). The CDR3 runs 16 residues. Trimming pared 4 bases from V and 3 bases from J, leaving 19 bases between. CDR3 region: CASSSASPGRNYEQYF. DNA for the CDR3: TGTGCCAGCAGTTCCGCTAGCCCGGGACGCAACTACGAGCAGTACTTC.

This clonotype was counted only a few times. The rearrangement links TRBV11-2 to TRBJ2-3, with D maybe TRBD2 (6 bases). V lost 5 bases and J 1 base, leaving 16 bases between the germline ends. Per the germline V gene, CDR1 is SGHAT and CDR2 is FQNNGV. CDR3 length: 16 amino acids. The CDR3 coding sequence is TGTGCCAGCAGCCCCAAGGGCGGGGTGGGCACAGATACGCAGTATTTT. Amino acid sequence: CASSPKGGVGTDTQYF.

The V gene is TRBV7-3, the J gene TRBJ2-3; D tentatively fits TRBD1 or TRBD2 (5 bases each). Trimming shortened V by 2 bases and J by 0 bases, and 12 bases separated the two germline ends. The length of the CDR3 is 16 residues. Germline V gene data show CDR1 as SGHTA and CDR2 as FQGTGA. The CDR3 DNA reads TGTGCCAGCAGCTTACGGGGCGGGCGGAGCACAGATACGCAGTATTTT. Protein product: CASSLRGGRSTDTQYF.

The chain carries TRBV27 and TRBJ2-1, with a weak D call TRBD1 (5 bases). In germline, CDR1 is MNHEY, CDR2 SMNVEV (reference sequence). The CDR3 loop spans 11 amino acids. Deletions cut 5 bases from V and 8 bases from J, with 7 bases between. The CDR3 sequence: CASSQGYEQFF. DNA for the CDR3: TGTGCCAGCAGTCAGGGATATGAGCAGTTCTTC.

The chain joins TRBV27 to TRBJ1-1, with TRBD1 as a possible D gene (6 bases). This CDR3 is built from 15 residues. The ends were cut back, 3 bases at V and 1 base at J, with 12 bases in the middle. CDR1 and CDR2 from the germline V gene are MNHEY and SMNVEV (reference sequence). CDR3 DNA sequence: TGTGCCAGCAGTTTGTCCCGCAGGGGGAACACTGAAGCTTTCTTT. It translates to CASSLSRRGNTEAFF.

This clonotype was seen only a few times. The rearrangement joins TRBV12-5 to TRBJ2-7; no clear D gene. The CDR3 totals 13 residues. Deletions cut 1 base from V and 2 bases from J, with 6 bases between. Germline CDR1 LGHNT, CDR2 FRNRAP. This CDR3 reads CASGLGLTYEQYF. CDR3 coding DNA: TGTGCTAGTGGTTTGGGCTTAACCTACGAGCAGTACTTC.

The V gene is TRBV6-1, the J gene TRBJ2-3; D not resolved. V shed 2 bases and J shed 1 base, with 10 bases lying between them. The CDR3 contains 15 residues. Germline CDR1 reads MNHNS; CDR2 reads SASEGT. For the CDR3, the DNA is TGTGCCAGCAGTGAATATGGGGATCGCACAGATACGCAGTATTTT. As protein: CASSEYGDRTDTQYF.

This clonotype was counted a few times. The chain employs TRBV11-3 and TRBJ2-5, with 12 bases lining up with TRBD2. With 5 bases clipped from V and 4 bases from J, the junction kept 2 bases outside the gene matches. Germline V gene lookup returns CDR1 SGHNT and CDR2 YENEEA. The CDR3 runs 14 residues. CDR3 region: CASSPGLAGETQYF. CDR3 sequence (DNA): TGTGCCAGCAGCCCGGGACTAGCGGGAGAGACCCAGTACTTC. The complete variable domain, with remaining parts taken from reference TRBV11-3 and TRBJ2-5, reads EAGVVQSPRYKIIEKKQPVAFWCNPISGHNTLYWYLQNLGQGPELLIRYENEEAVDDSQLPKDRFSAERLKGVDSTLKIQPAELGDSAVYLCASSPGLAGETQYFGPGTRLLVL.

The V and J genes are TRBV9 and TRBJ1-5, with D maybe TRBD1 (6 bases). Trimming removed 3 bases at V and 6 bases at J, with 13 bases between. CDR1 and CDR2 (germline): SGDLS, YYNGEE. The CDR3 extends over 14 amino acids. The CDR3: CASSEGGGSQPQHF. CDR3 DNA sequence: TGTGCCAGCAGCGAGGGAGGGGGTAGTCAGCCCCAGCATTTT.

V usage is TRBV27 and J usage is TRBJ2-7; 11 nucleotides align to TRBD2. The trim removed 5 bases at V and 9 bases at J, leaving 9 bases unmatched. Germline V gene sequence: CDR1 MNHEY, CDR2 SMNVEV (reference sequence). CDR3 length: 14 amino acids. The CDR3 bases are TGTGCCAGCAGTCTAGCGGGAGGAGTGCTCGGGCAGTACTTC. Translating gives CASSLAGGVLGQYF.

The chain uses TRBV15 and TRBJ2-3; D call uncertain. CDR3 size: 15 residues. The V end lost 3 bases, the J end lost 0 bases, and 10 bases lay between the germline ends. CDR1 and CDR2 (germline): LNHNV, YYDKDF (reference sequence). The CDR3 reads CATSSEYPSTDTQYF. The CDR3 nucleotides read TGTGCCACCAGCAGCGAATACCCTAGCACAGATACGCAGTATTTT.

This clonotype was observed once. This chain joins TRBV11-2 and TRBJ2-7, with D possibly being TRBD1 (5 bases). The length of the CDR3 is 13 residues. The ends were cut back, 5 bases at V and 2 bases at J, with 10 bases in the middle. Germline assignment: CDR1 SGHAT and CDR2 FQNNGV. The CDR3 loop is CASSTAGTYEQYF. CDR3 nucleotides: TGTGCCAGCAGCACCGCAGGGACCTACGAGCAGTACTTC.

The V gene is TRBV5-1, the J gene TRBJ2-1, with 8 positions matching TRBD2. The CDR3 loop spans 15 amino acids. Looked up from germline, CDR1 is SGHRS and CDR2 is YFSETQ. J was trimmed by 0 bases and V by 8 bases; bases with no gene match: 7. The CDR3: CASQGSGSSYNEQFF. The CDR3 DNA reads as TGCGCCAGTCAAGGAAGCGGGAGCTCCTACAATGAGCAGTTCTTC.